This paragraph covers one T cell receptor (beta chain) sequence. Its specificity is unknown. This sample was included in a study of T cells in localized non-small cell lung cancer. Study results and caveats: Because only a single region of the tumor was sequenced, heterogeneity remains possible.

Trimming took off 0 bases at V and 3 bases at J, with 9 bases between the two ends. Germline-derived CDR1 and CDR2 are MNHEY and SVGAGI. The CDR3 is 15 amino acids. The data were produced by immunoSEQ multiplex PCR, yet TCRdb's version contains in-frame clones alone and is incomplete. The sample contains tens of thousands of clones, roughly 86% of which appear only once. The source is a woman aged 18-50 years with stage III lung adenocarcinoma. This material consisted of peripheral blood, taken before any cancer treatment. The chain links TRBV6-5 to TRBJ2-1, with TRBD2 as a possible D gene (6 bases). DNA of the CDR3: TGTGCCAGCAGTTACTCGCCCGGGAGCTACAATGAGCAGTTCTTC. It is translated as CASSYSPGSYNEQFF.